This note documents a single T cell receptor beta chain sequence. Its specific antigen is unknown. The sample holds no much larger clone one base away, and base qualities are not on file. These data belong to a study of blood T cell repertoires in COVID-19 (dated by TCRdb to the early 2020s). Some background on the complete study: Samples from collaborators originated in the United States, Italy and Spain and spanned both the acute and convalescent phases of COVID-19. The prospective study material was composed of cDNA or gDNA derived from T cells, B-cell-depleted T cells, or PBMCs. Deeply sampled blood TCRbeta repertoires from subjects exposed to, actively infected with, or recovered from COVID-19 were included in the dataset. The repertoires were made available in a free public database intended to serve as a resource for research on the immune response to SARS-CoV-2. The samples were drawn from two sources: the first 160 participants of the ongoing ImmuneRACE study, and 1,000 to 1,500 subjects contributed by 6 global collaborators. A de-identified subject ID, COVID-19 status, age in years and sex were almost always included in the sample metadata. Where available, HLA class I and class II types were taken from metadata supplied by the sample provider and were not determined by assay-based typing.

Points the paper makes about the study in general: How much clinical and demographic metadata was included differed by source and by participant, and the metadata was provided uncurated.

The collaborating institutions used their own protocols to collect whole blood in K2EDTA tubes. Collaborator samples were shipped for TCRbeta analysis as frozen whole blood, isolated PBMCs, or DNA extracted from either sample type. The immunoSEQ Assay, a bias-controlled multiplex PCR, was used to amplify TCRbeta CDR3 regions from genomic DNA. Regarding the original processing steps: The number of nucleated cells in each sample was estimated from the amplification of reference gene primers within the assay. To quantify the absolute abundance of each unique TCRbeta CDR3 rearrangement, sequence reads were collapsed and filtered. For each sample, productive Simpson clonality was calculated by taking the square root of Simpson's diversity index across productive rearrangements. Not all clones reach the TCRdb copy of this immuneACCESS table, which keeps in-frame sequences only. Checked studies attribute under half of the gap to unresolved V genes and leave the rest unexplained. That table furnishes V, J and clone size, whereas the DNA furnished D and trimming. The sample records about 60,000 clones, roughly 90% of which are singletons. The ten largest clones take up approximately 14% of the sample.

The CDR3 runs 17 residues from the cysteine to the phenylalanine. The sequence is cut down to CDR3 DNA, 51 bases in frame from base 1. Looking up the germline V gene (reference sequence) yields CDR1 PRHDT and CDR2 FYEKMQ. V is shortened by 1 base, J by 8 bases, and the region joining them spans 21 bases. This TCR was sampled from a human donor with active COVID-19. The donor label of this sample is uncertain. The sequence joins TRBV13 to TRBJ2-1; tentative D gene TRBD1, with 5 bases matching. Sequencing was performed on peripheral blood. The nucleotides read TGTGCCAGCAGCTTAGCAGGGCGCGCTTTCGAGCGCGATGAGCAGTTCTTC. The translation is CASSLAGRAFERDEQFF.